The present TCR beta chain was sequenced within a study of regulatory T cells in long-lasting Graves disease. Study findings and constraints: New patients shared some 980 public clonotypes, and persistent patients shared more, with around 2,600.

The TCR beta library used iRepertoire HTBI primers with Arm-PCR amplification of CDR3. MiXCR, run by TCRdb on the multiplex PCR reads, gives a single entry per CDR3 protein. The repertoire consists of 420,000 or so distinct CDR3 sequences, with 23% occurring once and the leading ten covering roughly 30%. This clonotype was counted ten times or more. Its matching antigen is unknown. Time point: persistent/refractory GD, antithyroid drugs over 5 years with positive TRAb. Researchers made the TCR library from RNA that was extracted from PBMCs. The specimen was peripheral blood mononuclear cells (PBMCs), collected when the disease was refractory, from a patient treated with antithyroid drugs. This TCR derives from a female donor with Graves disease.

The CDR3 DNA reads TGTGCCAGCAGCTTAATGGACAACTCCATCGAGCAGTACTTC. Its translation: CASSLMDNSIEQYF. The chain has TRBV11-2 and TRBJ2-7, with TRBD1 as a possible D gene (5 bases). CDR1 is SGHAT and CDR2 is FQNNGV in the germline V gene. V lost 2 bases to trimming and J lost 6 bases, with 14 bases between them. The CDR3 extends over 14 amino acids.